This T cell receptor beta chain was identified during a study of blood T cell repertoires in COVID-19. Study as a whole: The origin of the acute and convalescent COVID-19 samples was the United States, Italy and Spain.

Some clones are missing from TCRdb's copy, which holds only in-frame ones; the method was immunoSEQ multiplex PCR. The repertoire holds under 300,000 clones, around four fifths seen once, with about 4.5% in the top ten. This CDR3 comprises 15 residues. Germline V gives CDR1 MNHNY, CDR2 SVGAGI (reference sequence). The junction had 8 bases not matched to a gene; V was cut back by 8 bases and J by 6 bases. Sequenced: peripheral blood. V and J are TRBV6-6 and TRBJ2-2, with TRBD2 matching over 11 bases. The receptor's source is a man aged 60 to 69 who had recovered from COVID-19. The CDR3, as DNA: TGTGCCAGCCAACGTAGCGGGGGGGCCGCCGGGGAGCTGTTTTTT. It translates to CASQRSGGAAGELFF.